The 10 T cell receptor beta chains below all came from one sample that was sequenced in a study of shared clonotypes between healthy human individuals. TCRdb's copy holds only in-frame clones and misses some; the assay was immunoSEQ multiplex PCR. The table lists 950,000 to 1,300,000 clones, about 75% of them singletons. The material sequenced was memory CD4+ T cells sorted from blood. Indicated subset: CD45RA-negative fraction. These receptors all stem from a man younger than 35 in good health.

In DNA, the CDR3 is TGTGCCTGGAATGACAGGGGAAGTGGCTACACCTTC. Its translation is CAWNDRGSGYTF. The chain employs TRBV30 and TRBJ1-2; TRBD1 agrees at 8 bases. Germline V gene lookup returns CDR1 GTSNPN and CDR2 SVGIG (reference sequence). There are 12 residues in the CDR3. With V trimmed by 4 bases and J by 7 bases, 5 bases remained unmatched. The whole variable domain, remainder taken from reference TRBV30 and TRBJ1-2, is SQTIHQWPATLVQPVGSPLSLECTVEGTSNPNLYWYRQAAGRGLQLLFYSVGIGQISSEVPQNLSASRPQDRQFILSSKKLLLSDSGFYLCAWNDRGSGYTFGSGTRLTVV.

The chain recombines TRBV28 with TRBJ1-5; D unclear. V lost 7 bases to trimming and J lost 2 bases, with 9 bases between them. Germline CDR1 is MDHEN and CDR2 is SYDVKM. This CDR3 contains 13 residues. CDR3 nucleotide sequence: TGTGCCAGCATCTCGGAGGGCAATCAGCCCCAGCATTTT. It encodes CASISEGNQPQHF.

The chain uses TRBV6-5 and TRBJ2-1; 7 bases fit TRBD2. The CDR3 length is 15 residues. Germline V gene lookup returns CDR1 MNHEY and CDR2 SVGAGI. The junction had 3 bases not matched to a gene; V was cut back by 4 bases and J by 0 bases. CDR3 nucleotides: TGTGCCAGCAGTTCTAGCGGCCCCTCCTACAATGAGCAGTTCTTC. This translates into CASSSSGPSYNEQFF.

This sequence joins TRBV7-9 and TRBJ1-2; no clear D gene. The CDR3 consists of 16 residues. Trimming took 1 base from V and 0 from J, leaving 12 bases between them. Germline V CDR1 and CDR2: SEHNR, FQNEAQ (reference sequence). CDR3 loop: CASSLVTYISNYGYTF. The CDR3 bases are TGTGCCAGCAGCTTAGTTACGTACATCTCTAACTATGGCTACACCTTC.

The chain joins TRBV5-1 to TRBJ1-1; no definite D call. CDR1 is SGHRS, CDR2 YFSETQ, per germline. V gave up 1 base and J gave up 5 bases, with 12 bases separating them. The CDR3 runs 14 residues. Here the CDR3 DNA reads TGCGCCAGCAGCTTGACAAGAAGGGAAACTGAAGCTTTCTTT. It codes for CASSLTRRETEAFF.

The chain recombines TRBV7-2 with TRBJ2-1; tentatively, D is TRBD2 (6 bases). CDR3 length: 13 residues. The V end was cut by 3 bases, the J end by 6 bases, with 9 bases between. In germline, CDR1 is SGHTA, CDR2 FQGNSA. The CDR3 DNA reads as TGTGCCAGCAGCTTCGGGGGAGCCAATGAGCAGTTCTTC. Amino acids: CASSFGGANEQFF.

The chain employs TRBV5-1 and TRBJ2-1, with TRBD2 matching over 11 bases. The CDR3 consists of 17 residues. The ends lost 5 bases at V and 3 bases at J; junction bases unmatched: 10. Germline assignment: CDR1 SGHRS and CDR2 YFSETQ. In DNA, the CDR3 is TGCGCCAGCAGGTTGAGCTCTGGACTAGCGGGCTACAATGAGCAGTTCTTC. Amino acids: CASRLSSGLAGYNEQFF.

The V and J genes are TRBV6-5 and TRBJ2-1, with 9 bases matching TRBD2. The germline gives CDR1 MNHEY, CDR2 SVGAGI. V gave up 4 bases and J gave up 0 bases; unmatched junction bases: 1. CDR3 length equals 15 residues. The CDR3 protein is CASSFSGGSYNEQFF. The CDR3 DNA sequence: TGTGCCAGCAGTTTTAGCGGGGGCTCCTACAATGAGCAGTTCTTC.

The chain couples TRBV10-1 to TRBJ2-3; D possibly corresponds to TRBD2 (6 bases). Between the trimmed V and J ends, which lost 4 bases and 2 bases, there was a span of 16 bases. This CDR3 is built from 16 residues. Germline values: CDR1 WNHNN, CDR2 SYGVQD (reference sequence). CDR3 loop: CASSGAAGTHTDTQYF. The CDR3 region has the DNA TGCGCCAGCAGTGGGGCGGCGGGGACCCACACAGATACGCAGTATTTT.

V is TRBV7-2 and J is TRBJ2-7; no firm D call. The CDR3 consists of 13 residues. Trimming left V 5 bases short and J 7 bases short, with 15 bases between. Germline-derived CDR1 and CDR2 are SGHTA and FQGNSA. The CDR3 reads CASSTISPREQYF. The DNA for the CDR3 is TGTGCCAGCAGCACCATATCCCCGAGGGAGCAGTACTTC. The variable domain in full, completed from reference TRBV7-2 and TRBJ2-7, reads GAGVSQSPSNKVTEKGKDVELRCDPISGHTALYWYRQSLGQGLEFLIYFQGNSAPDKSGLPSDRFSAERTGGSVSTLTIQRTQQEDSAVYLCASSTISPREQYFGPGTRLTVT.